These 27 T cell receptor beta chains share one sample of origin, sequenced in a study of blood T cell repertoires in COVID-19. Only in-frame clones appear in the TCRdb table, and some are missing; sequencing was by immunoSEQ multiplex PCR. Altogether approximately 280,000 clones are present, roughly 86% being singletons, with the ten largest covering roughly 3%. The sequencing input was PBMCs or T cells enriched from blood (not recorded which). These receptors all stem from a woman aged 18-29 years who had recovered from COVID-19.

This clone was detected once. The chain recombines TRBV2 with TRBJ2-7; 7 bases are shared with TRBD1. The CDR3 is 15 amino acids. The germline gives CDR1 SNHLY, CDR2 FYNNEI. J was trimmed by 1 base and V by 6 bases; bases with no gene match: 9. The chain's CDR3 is CASSSSLGQSYEQYF. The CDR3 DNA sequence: TGTGCCAGCAGCTCTTCCCTGGGACAGTCCTACGAGCAGTACTTC.

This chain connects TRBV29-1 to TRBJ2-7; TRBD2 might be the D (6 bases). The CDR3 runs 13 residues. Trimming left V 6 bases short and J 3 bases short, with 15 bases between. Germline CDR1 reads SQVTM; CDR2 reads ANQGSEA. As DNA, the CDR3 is TGCAGCGTCCCGGGACTTCCAGGCTACGAGCAGTACTTC. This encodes CSVPGLPGYEQYF.

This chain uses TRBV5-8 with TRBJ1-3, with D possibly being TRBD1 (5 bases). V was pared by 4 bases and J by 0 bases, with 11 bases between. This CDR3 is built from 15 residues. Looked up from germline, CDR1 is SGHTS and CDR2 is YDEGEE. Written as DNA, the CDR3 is TGTGCCAGCAGCCTGACAGCAATCTCTGGAAACACCATATATTTT. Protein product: CASSLTAISGNTIYF.

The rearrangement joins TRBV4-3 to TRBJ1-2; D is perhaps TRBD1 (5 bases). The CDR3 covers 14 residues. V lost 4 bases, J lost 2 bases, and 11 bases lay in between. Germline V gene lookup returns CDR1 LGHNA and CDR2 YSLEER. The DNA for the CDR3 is TGCGCCAGCAGCCCTCAAACAGGAAACTATGGCTACACCTTC. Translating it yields CASSPQTGNYGYTF.

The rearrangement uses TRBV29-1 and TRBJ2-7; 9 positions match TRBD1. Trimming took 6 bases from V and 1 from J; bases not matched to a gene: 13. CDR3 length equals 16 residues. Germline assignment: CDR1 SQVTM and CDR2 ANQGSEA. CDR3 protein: CSVGDRDLLGSYEQYF. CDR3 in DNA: TGCAGCGTCGGGGACAGGGACCTTTTGGGGTCCTACGAGCAGTACTTC.

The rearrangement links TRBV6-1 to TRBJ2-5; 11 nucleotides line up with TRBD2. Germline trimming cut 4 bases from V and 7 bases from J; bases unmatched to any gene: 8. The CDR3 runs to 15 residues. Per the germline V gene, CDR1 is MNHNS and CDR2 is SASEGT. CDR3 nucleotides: TGTGCCAGCAGTGTAGCGGGGGGGCCGTTGGTGACCCAGTACTTC. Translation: CASSVAGGPLVTQYF.

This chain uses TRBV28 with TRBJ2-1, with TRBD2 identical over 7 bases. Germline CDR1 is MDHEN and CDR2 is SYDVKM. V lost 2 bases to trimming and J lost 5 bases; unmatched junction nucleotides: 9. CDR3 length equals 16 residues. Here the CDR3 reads CASSLLVQRGDNEQFF. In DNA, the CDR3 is TGTGCCAGCAGTTTACTTGTACAGCGGGGTGACAATGAGCAGTTCTTC.

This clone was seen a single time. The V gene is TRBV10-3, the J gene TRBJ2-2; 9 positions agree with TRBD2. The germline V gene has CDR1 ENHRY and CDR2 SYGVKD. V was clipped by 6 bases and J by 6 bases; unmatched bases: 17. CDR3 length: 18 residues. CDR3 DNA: TGTGCCATCAGAACTGGGACTAGCCGGGAGGGGGTCGCCGGGGAGCTGTTTTTT. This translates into CAIRTGTSREGVAGELFF.

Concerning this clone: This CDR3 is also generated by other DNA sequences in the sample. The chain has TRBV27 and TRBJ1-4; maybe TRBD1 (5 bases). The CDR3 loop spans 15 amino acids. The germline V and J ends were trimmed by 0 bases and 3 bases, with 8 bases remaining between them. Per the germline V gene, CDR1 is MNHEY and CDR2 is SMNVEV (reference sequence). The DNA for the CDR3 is TGTGCCAGCAGTTTATCGGGGCAGGCTAATGAAAAACTGTTTTTT. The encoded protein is CASSLSGQANEKLFF.

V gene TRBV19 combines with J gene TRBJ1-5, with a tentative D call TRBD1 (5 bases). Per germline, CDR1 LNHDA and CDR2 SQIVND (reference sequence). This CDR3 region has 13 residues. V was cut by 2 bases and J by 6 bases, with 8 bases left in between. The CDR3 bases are TGTGCCAGTAGTATATCGGGGGGTCAGCCCCAGCATTTT. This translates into CASSISGGQPQHF.

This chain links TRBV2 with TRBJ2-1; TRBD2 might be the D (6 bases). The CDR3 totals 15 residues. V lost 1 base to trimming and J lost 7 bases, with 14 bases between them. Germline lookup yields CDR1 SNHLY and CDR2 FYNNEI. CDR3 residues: CASSEEAGYMNEQFF. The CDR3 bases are TGTGCCAGCAGTGAAGAGGCGGGATACATGAATGAGCAGTTCTTC.

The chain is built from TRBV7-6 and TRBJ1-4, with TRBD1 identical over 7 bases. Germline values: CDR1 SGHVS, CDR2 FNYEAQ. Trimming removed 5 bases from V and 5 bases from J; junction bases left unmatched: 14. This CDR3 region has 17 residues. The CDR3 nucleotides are TGTGCCAGCAGCGCGTCCCGTCAGACAGGGATAAATGAAAAACTGTTTTTT. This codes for CASSASRQTGINEKLFF.

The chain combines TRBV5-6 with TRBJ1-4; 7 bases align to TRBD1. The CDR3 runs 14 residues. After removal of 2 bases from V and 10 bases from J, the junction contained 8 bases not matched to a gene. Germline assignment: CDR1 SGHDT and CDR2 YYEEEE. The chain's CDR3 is CASSFDRVVGKLFF. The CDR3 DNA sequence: TGTGCCAGCAGCTTCGACAGGGTAGTTGGAAAACTGTTTTTT.

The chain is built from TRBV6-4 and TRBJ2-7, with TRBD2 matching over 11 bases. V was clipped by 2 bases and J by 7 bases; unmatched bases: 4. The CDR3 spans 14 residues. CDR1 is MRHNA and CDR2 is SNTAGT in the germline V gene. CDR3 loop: CASSDTSGSGEQYF. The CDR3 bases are TGTGCCAGCAGTGACACTAGCGGGAGTGGTGAGCAGTACTTC.

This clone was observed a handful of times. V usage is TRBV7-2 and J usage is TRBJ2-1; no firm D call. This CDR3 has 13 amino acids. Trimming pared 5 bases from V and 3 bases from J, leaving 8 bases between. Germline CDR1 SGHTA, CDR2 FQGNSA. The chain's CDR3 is CASSPQFYNEQFF. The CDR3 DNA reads TGTGCCAGCAGCCCCCAATTCTACAATGAGCAGTTCTTC. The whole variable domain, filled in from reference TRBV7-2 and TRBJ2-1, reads GAGVSQSPSNKVTEKGKDVELRCDPISGHTALYWYRQSLGQGLEFLIYFQGNSAPDKSGLPSDRFSAERTGGSVSTLTIQRTQQEDSAVYLCASSPQFYNEQFFGPGTRLTVL.

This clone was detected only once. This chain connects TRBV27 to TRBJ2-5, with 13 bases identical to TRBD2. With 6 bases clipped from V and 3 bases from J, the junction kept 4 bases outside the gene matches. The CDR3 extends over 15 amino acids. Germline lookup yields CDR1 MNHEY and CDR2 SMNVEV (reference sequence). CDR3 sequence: CASRPGLAGEETQYF. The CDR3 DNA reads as TGTGCCAGCAGACCCGGACTAGCGGGAGAAGAGACCCAGTACTTC.

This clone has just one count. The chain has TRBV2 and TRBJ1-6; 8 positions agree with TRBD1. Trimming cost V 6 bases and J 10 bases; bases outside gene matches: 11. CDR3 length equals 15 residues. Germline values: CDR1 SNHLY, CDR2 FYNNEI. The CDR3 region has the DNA TGTGCCAGCAGGGGGACCCCAACAGGGGGGTCACCCCTCCACTTT. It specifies CASRGTPTGGSPLHF.

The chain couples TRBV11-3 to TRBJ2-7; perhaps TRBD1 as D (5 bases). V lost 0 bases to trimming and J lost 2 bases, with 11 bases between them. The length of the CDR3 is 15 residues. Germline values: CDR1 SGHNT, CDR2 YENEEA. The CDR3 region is CASSLETDSTYEQYF. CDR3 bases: TGTGCCAGCAGCTTAGAGACAGACAGTACCTACGAGCAGTACTTC.

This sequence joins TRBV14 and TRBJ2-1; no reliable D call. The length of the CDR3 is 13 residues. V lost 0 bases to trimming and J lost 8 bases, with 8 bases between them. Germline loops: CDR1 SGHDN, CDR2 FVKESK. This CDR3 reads CASSQDQVDEQFF. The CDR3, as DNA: TGTGCCAGCAGCCAAGATCAGGTCGATGAGCAGTTCTTC.

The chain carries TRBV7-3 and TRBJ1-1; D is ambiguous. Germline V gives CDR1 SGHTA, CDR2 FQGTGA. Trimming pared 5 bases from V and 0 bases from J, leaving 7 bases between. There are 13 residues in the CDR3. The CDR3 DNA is TGTGCCAGCAGCACAACCCTGAACACTGAAGCTTTCTTT. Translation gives CASSTTLNTEAFF.

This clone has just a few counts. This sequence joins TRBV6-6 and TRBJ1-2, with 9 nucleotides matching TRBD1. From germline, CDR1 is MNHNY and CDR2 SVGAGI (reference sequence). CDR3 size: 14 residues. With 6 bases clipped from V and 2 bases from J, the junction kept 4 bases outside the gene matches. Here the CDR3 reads CASSPDRGNYGYTF. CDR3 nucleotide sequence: TGTGCCAGCAGCCCAGACAGGGGGAACTATGGCTACACCTTC.

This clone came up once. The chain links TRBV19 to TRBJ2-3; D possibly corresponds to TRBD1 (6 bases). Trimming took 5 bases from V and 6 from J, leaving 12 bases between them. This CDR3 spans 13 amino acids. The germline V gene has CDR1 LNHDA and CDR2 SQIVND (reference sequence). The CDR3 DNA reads TGTGCCAGTAGTTACCAGGGGTGGGATACGCAGTATTTT. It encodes CASSYQGWDTQYF.

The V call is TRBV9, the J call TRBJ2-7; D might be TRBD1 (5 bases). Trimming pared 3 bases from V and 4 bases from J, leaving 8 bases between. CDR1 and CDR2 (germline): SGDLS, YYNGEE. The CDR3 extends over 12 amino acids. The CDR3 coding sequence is TGTGCCAGCAGCGGGACATCATACGAGCAGTACTTC. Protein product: CASSGTSYEQYF.

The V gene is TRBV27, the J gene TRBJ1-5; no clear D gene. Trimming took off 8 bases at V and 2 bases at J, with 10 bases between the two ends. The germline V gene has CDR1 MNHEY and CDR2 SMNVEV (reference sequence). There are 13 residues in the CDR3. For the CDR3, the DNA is TGTGCCAGCGGAGTATCGGGCAATCAGCCCCAGCATTTT. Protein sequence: CASGVSGNQPQHF.

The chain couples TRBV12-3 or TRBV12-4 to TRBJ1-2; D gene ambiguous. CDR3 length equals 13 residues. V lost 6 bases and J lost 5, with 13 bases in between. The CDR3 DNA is TGTGCCAGCAGCACTGGAGTGGGTTATGGCTACACCTTC. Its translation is CASSTGVGYGYTF.

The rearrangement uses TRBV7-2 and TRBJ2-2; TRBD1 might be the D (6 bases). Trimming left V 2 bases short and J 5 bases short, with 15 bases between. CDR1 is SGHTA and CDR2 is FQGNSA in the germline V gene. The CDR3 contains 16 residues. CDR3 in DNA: TGTGCCAGCAGCTTAAGGGGGTCCGTTGGTACCGGGGAGCTGTTTTTT. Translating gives CASSLRGSVGTGELFF.

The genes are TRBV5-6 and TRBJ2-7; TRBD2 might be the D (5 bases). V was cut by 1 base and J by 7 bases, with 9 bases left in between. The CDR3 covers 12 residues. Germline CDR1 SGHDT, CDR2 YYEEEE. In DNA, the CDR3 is TGTGCCAGCAGCTTGCCGGGGAGAGAGCAGTACTTC. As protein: CASSLPGREQYF.